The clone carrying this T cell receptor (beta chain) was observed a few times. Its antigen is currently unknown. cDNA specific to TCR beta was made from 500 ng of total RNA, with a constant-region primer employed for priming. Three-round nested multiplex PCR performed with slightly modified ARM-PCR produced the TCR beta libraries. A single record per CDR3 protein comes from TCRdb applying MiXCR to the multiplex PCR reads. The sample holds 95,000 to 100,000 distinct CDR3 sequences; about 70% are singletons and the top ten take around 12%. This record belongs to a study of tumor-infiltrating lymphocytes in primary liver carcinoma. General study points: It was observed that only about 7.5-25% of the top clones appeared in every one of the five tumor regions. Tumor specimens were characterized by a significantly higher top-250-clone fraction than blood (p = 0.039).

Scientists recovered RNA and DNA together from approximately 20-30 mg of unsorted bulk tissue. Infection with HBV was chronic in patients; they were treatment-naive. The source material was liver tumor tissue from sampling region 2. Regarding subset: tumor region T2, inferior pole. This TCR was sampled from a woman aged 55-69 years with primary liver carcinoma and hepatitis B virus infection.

Here the CDR3 reads CASSKGDLRTDTQYF. CDR3 nucleotide sequence: TGTGCCAGCAGTAAGGGGGACCTCCGCACAGATACGCAGTATTTT. This chain joins TRBV7-3 and TRBJ2-3, with TRBD1 as a possible D gene (6 bases). V was pared by 6 bases and J by 1 base, with 14 bases between. Per germline, CDR1 SGHTA and CDR2 FQGTGA. The CDR3 covers 15 residues. The complete variable domain, with remaining parts taken from reference TRBV7-3 and TRBJ2-3, reads GAGVSQTPSNKVTEKGKYVELRCDPISGHTALYWYRQSLGQGPEFLIYFQGTGAADDSGLPNDRFFAVRPEGSVSTLKIQRTERGDSAVYLCASSKGDLRTDTQYFGPGTRLTVL.